These T cell receptor beta chains were read from a single sample in a study of blood T cell repertoires in COVID-19. Profiled with immunoSEQ multiplex PCR; TCRdb holds only in-frame clones, not every one. The table has 95,000 to 110,000 clones, approximately 88% seen once. The sample comprised peripheral blood. The receptors were sampled from a man aged 35-49 years with active or convalescent COVID-19. Each CDR3 is given with its conserved first and last residue. Fields, in order: CDR3 DNA, CDR3 protein, clone size, D gene, CDR3 length, J gene, V gene. A D gene is named only where the DNA matches it firmly. The size field is filled for only some rows; it gives once, few, many or a size class.

DNA: TGCAGCGTCCAGTCGACTGGTAAGGATACGCAGTATTTT; CDR3: CSVQSTGKDTQYF; size: .; D: .; length: 13; J: TRBJ2-3; V: TRBV29-1
DNA: TGTGCCAGCAGCTTAGCGCTCGGGAGTTTAAGGGGGCTCACCTACAATGAGCAGTTCTTC; CDR3: CASSLALGSLRGLTYNEQFF; size: .; D: .; length: 20; J: TRBJ2-1; V: TRBV7-2
DNA: TGTGCCAGCAGCTTAGGCGGCTCGAGCTCCTACAATGAGCAGTTCTTC; CDR3: CASSLGGSSSYNEQFF; size: .; D: .; length: 16; J: TRBJ2-1; V: TRBV5-4
DNA: TGTGCCAGCAGTTCCGGGACTAGCGGCTATACGCAGTATTTT; CDR3: CASSSGTSGYTQYF; size: .; D: TRBD2; length: 14; J: TRBJ2-3; V: TRBV27
DNA: TGTGCCAGCAGCTTGGGGCCCGGCTCCTACAATGAGCAGTTCTTC; CDR3: CASSLGPGSYNEQFF; size: .; D: .; length: 15; J: TRBJ2-1; V: TRBV7-3
DNA: TGTGCCAGCAGACTCCGTGGGGGAGGCTATGGCTACACCTTC; CDR3: CASRLRGGGYGYTF; size: few; D: .; length: 14; J: TRBJ1-2; V: TRBV6-5
DNA: TGTGCCTGGAGAGCTAGCGGGACATCTAGGAATGAGCAGTTCTTC; CDR3: CAWRASGTSRNEQFF; size: .; D: TRBD2; length: 15; J: TRBJ2-1; V: TRBV30
DNA: TGCGCCAGCAGCCGTCCTAGCGGGAGGGACACAGATACGCAGTATTTT; CDR3: CASSRPSGRDTDTQYF; size: .; D: TRBD2; length: 16; J: TRBJ2-3; V: TRBV4-1
DNA: TGTGCCAGCAGGTGGACAGGGGATAGCAATCAGCCCCAGCATTTT; CDR3: CASRWTGDSNQPQHF; size: few; D: TRBD1; length: 15; J: TRBJ1-5; V: TRBV6-5
DNA: TGTGCCAGTAGTATCTACGCGGGAGTTAATGAGCAGTTCTTC; CDR3: CASSIYAGVNEQFF; size: .; D: TRBD2; length: 14; J: TRBJ2-1; V: TRBV19
DNA: TGTGCCAGCAGCTTAGTTTTTCAGGGTTGGGAGACCCAGTACTTC; CDR3: CASSLVFQGWETQYF; size: .; D: .; length: 15; J: TRBJ2-5; V: TRBV11-2
DNA: TGCAGCGTAGGACAGGGGGCCGCTGAAGCTTTCTTT; CDR3: CSVGQGAAEAFF; size: .; D: TRBD1; length: 12; J: TRBJ1-1; V: TRBV29-1
DNA: TGTGCCTGGAGTCCCCGGGATAGCTACACCTTC; CDR3: CAWSPRDSYTF; size: .; D: .; length: 11; J: TRBJ1-2; V: TRBV30
DNA: TGTGCCAGCAGAGAAGGGGCGAACTACGAGCAGTACTTC; CDR3: CASREGANYEQYF; size: once; D: .; length: 13; J: TRBJ2-7; V: TRBV6-6
DNA: TGTGCCAGCAGTAGCAGGGGGCAGTACGGCGGCTACACCTTC; CDR3: CASSSRGQYGGYTF; size: .; D: TRBD1; length: 14; J: TRBJ1-2; V: TRBV28
DNA: TGTGCCAGCAGCGACTCCTCCGGGACACCGAAGTCTGGGGCCAACGTCCTGACTTTC; CDR3: CASSDSSGTPKSGANVLTF; size: .; D: .; length: 19; J: TRBJ2-6; V: TRBV9
DNA: TGTGCCAGCAGCCCTGCCGGCAGAGGGCAGTTCTTC; CDR3: CASSPAGRGQFF; size: .; D: .; length: 12; J: TRBJ2-1; V: TRBV14
DNA: TGCGCCAGCAGCCAACTGACAGGGACTGAGCAGTTCTTC; CDR3: CASSQLTGTEQFF; size: .; D: TRBD1; length: 13; J: TRBJ2-1; V: TRBV4-1
DNA: TGCGCCAGCAGCTCCGGGAGGGAGATTAATTCACCCCTCCACTTT; CDR3: CASSSGREINSPLHF; size: once; D: .; length: 15; J: TRBJ1-6; V: TRBV5-1
DNA: TGTGCCAGCAGTTGGGGACAGCTTAACTATGGCTACACCTTC; CDR3: CASSWGQLNYGYTF; size: .; D: TRBD1; length: 14; J: TRBJ1-2; V: TRBV6-6
DNA: TGTGCCAGCAGCTTAGAAATGACTAGCGGGTACGAGCAGTACTTC; CDR3: CASSLEMTSGYEQYF; size: .; D: TRBD2; length: 15; J: TRBJ2-7; V: TRBV7-2
DNA: TGTGCCAGCTCCCTTAGGGGAGGGTCCCCCGGGGAGCTGTTTTTT; CDR3: CASSLRGGSPGELFF; size: .; D: TRBD2; length: 15; J: TRBJ2-2; V: TRBV7-2
DNA: TGCGCCAGCAGCTTGGGTCCGGGAATGAACACTGAAGCTTTCTTT; CDR3: CASSLGPGMNTEAFF; size: once; D: .; length: 15; J: TRBJ1-1; V: TRBV5-1
DNA: TGTGCCAGCTCACCACCCAGGGGTTTGGACACCGGGGAGCTGTTTTTT; CDR3: CASSPPRGLDTGELFF; size: .; D: .; length: 16; J: TRBJ2-2; V: TRBV18
DNA: TGTGCCAGCAGCTGGGGGGGACAGGGAAACTATGGCTACACCTTC; CDR3: CASSWGGQGNYGYTF; size: .; D: TRBD1; length: 15; J: TRBJ1-2; V: TRBV5-4
DNA: TGCGCCAGCAGCCTCTATCAGACACTAGCGGGCCCCTCTAGCACAGATACGCAGTATTTT; CDR3: CASSLYQTLAGPSSTDTQYF; size: .; D: TRBD2; length: 20; J: TRBJ2-3; V: TRBV4-1
DNA: TGTGCCAGCAGTGGCCAGGGTGGTGAAAAACTGTTTTTT; CDR3: CASSGQGGEKLFF; size: .; D: .; length: 13; J: TRBJ1-4; V: TRBV25-1
DNA: TGTGCCAGCAGTGACGGGGCTAGTTCGACAGATACGCAGTATTTT; CDR3: CASSDGASSTDTQYF; size: .; D: .; length: 15; J: TRBJ2-3; V: TRBV6-4
DNA: TGTGCCAGCAGCTTAGATAGAGACAGTTATAATTCACCCCTCCACTTT; CDR3: CASSLDRDSYNSPLHF; size: few; D: .; length: 16; J: TRBJ1-6; V: TRBV11-2
DNA: TGTGCCAGCAGCCAAGATTGGTACAGATTCCAAGAGACCCAGTACTTC; CDR3: CASSQDWYRFQETQYF; size: .; D: .; length: 16; J: TRBJ2-5; V: TRBV3-1/TRBV3-2
DNA: TGTGCCAGCTCAGGGGGAGGAGATACGCAGTATTTT; CDR3: CASSGGGDTQYF; size: .; D: .; length: 12; J: TRBJ2-3; V: TRBV18
DNA: TGTGCCAGCAGTTGGGCACAGGGGAACACTGAAGCTTTCTTT; CDR3: CASSWAQGNTEAFF; size: .; D: .; length: 14; J: TRBJ1-1; V: TRBV6-2/TRBV6-3
DNA: TGTGCCAGCAGACCTGCGGGGGGAGGTATCGATCAGCCCCAGCATTTT; CDR3: CASRPAGGGIDQPQHF; size: once; D: .; length: 16; J: TRBJ1-5; V: TRBV28
DNA: TGTGCCAGCAGCCTGACTAGATTTTACGAGCAGTACTTC; CDR3: CASSLTRFYEQYF; size: .; D: .; length: 13; J: TRBJ2-7; V: TRBV5-6
DNA: TGTGCCAGCAGCTCCCAGGGGGCAAGTGGGACTGAAGCTTTCTTT; CDR3: CASSSQGASGTEAFF; size: .; D: TRBD1; length: 15; J: TRBJ1-1; V: TRBV7-9
DNA: TGTGCCTGGAGCCGGACAGGTATGAACACTGAAGCTTTCTTT; CDR3: CAWSRTGMNTEAFF; size: .; D: TRBD1; length: 14; J: TRBJ1-1; V: TRBV30
DNA: TGCGCCAGCAGCCAAGCCCCACGGGTGAACGAGCAGTACTTC; CDR3: CASSQAPRVNEQYF; size: .; D: .; length: 14; J: TRBJ2-7; V: TRBV4-1
DNA: TGTGCCAGCAGCTTAATGGCAGGCCGAAATGAGCAGTTCTTC; CDR3: CASSLMAGRNEQFF; size: .; D: .; length: 14; J: TRBJ2-1; V: TRBV11-2
DNA: TGCGCCAGCAGCCCAGGACAGGGGGCTTGGAATGAGCAGTTCTTC; CDR3: CASSPGQGAWNEQFF; size: .; D: TRBD1; length: 15; J: TRBJ2-1; V: TRBV5-1
DNA: TGTGCCAGCAGCTCTAGGGGGAGCTCCTACGAGCAGTACTTC; CDR3: CASSSRGSSYEQYF; size: .; D: .; length: 14; J: TRBJ2-7; V: TRBV7-2
DNA: TGCGCCAGCAGCCAAGATAAGGCGGGGGACCAGCCCCAGCATTTT; CDR3: CASSQDKAGDQPQHF; size: .; D: .; length: 15; J: TRBJ1-5; V: TRBV4-3
DNA: TGTGCCAGCTCACGACAGGGACTCGGCACTGAAGCTTTCTTT; CDR3: CASSRQGLGTEAFF; size: few; D: TRBD1; length: 14; J: TRBJ1-1; V: TRBV18
DNA: TGTGCCAGCAGCTGGATGGGGGGGCAGACCGGCCTGGAGGGCTACACCTTC; CDR3: CASSWMGGQTGLEGYTF; size: .; D: .; length: 17; J: TRBJ1-2; V: TRBV7-9
DNA: TGTGCCAGCAGCCTCCGACAGGCCCGCCACTCATCTGGGGCCAACGTCCTGACTTTC; CDR3: CASSLRQARHSSGANVLTF; size: .; D: .; length: 19; J: TRBJ2-6; V: TRBV11-2
DNA: TGTGCCAGCAGTTTTATGGGCGGGAGGGCCAGCGGGGAGCTGTTTTTT; CDR3: CASSFMGGRASGELFF; size: once; D: TRBD2; length: 16; J: TRBJ2-2; V: TRBV27
DNA: TGTGCCAGCAGCTCATGGACAGGGGCGACTGAAGCTTTCTTT; CDR3: CASSSWTGATEAFF; size: .; D: TRBD1; length: 14; J: TRBJ1-1; V: TRBV7-2
DNA: TGTGCCAGCAGGATGGACAGGGGGCGCGGAGTTACAGTTTCACCCCTCCACTTT; CDR3: CASRMDRGRGVTVSPLHF; size: .; D: TRBD1; length: 18; J: TRBJ1-6; V: TRBV27
DNA: TGTGCCTGGAGGGGGGGAAGTTCACCCCTCCACTTT; CDR3: CAWRGGSSPLHF; size: .; D: .; length: 12; J: TRBJ1-6; V: TRBV30
DNA: TGTGCCATCAGTGAGAGATGGTCGAGCTCTGGAAACACCATATATTTT; CDR3: CAISERWSSSGNTIYF; size: .; D: .; length: 16; J: TRBJ1-3; V: TRBV10-3
DNA: TGTGCCAGCAGCCTGGGACCGACTTCCGGTCAGCCCCAGCATTTT; CDR3: CASSLGPTSGQPQHF; size: .; D: .; length: 15; J: TRBJ1-5; V: TRBV5-8
DNA: TGTGCCAGCAGCAGACCCAGGGGAAGTGACACTGAAGCTTTCTTT; CDR3: CASSRPRGSDTEAFF; size: .; D: .; length: 15; J: TRBJ1-1; V: TRBV21-1
DNA: TGTGCCAGCCAAAGGAGGTTTGGTGATCAGCCCCAGCATTTT; CDR3: CASQRRFGDQPQHF; size: .; D: .; length: 14; J: TRBJ1-5; V: TRBV27
DNA: TGTGCCAGCTCACCACCGGGGACAGAAGGGGGGACCCAGTACTTC; CDR3: CASSPPGTEGGTQYF; size: .; D: TRBD1; length: 15; J: TRBJ2-5; V: TRBV18
DNA: TGTGCCACCAGTGATCCAAGACAGGGAACCGGGGAGCTGTTTTTT; CDR3: CATSDPRQGTGELFF; size: .; D: TRBD1; length: 15; J: TRBJ2-2; V: TRBV24-1
DNA: TGTGCCAGCAGCTTAGGGACAGGGGATCATCAGCCCCAGCATTTT; CDR3: CASSLGTGDHQPQHF; size: .; D: TRBD1; length: 15; J: TRBJ1-5; V: TRBV11-2